This T cell receptor beta chain was recorded in a study of CD8 T cells in ankylosing spondylitis. TCRdb re-derived calls from the 5' RACE reads in MiXCR, one entry per CDR3 protein. The sample has more than 110,000 distinct CDR3 sequences, 7.5% to 9.5% seen once. Findings of the study overall: Within peripheral blood, clones linked to disease were CD8+ and relatively rare. Some of the motif variants had earlier been found in reactive arthritis patients' fluid and blood.

Trimming removed 6 bases from V and 7 bases from J, with 22 bases in between. The CDR3 is made up of 15 amino acids. The germline V gene encodes CDR1 MNHNS and CDR2 SASEGT. This clonotype has at least ten counts. What it recognizes is unknown. The V and J genes are TRBV6-1 and TRBJ2-7; D may be TRBD1 (5 bases). This receptor was identified in a male donor with ankylosing spondylitis. Material: synovial fluid, either unsorted or a sorted T cell fraction (not recorded which). DNA of the CDR3: TGTGCCAGCAGCCCGGACGGGCTAGGGGCGCGAGAGCAGTACTTC. It yields the protein CASSPDGLGAREQYF.